These T cell receptor beta chains were read from a single sample in a study of blood T cells in healthy people across ages. TCRdb recomputed calls from the 5' RACE reads with MiXCR, one row per CDR3 protein. The sample includes some 690,000 distinct CDR3 sequences, over 20% seen only once; the top ten take roughly 22%. The sequencing sample was made of blood. These receptors all stem from a man aged 70-80 years in good health. Each CDR3 is given with its conserved first and last residue. The order of the fields is V gene, D gene, J gene, clone size, CDR3 protein, CDR3 DNA. D genes are given only for firm matches. Clone size is shown for a subset of rows, as once, few, many or a class of expanded clone.

v_gene: TRBV21-1
d_gene: -
j_gene: TRBJ1-5
abundance: -
CDR3aa: CASSKGKPQHF
CDR3nt: TGTGCCAGCAGCAAAGGGAAGCCCCAGCATTTT

v_gene: TRBV10-1
d_gene: TRBD2
j_gene: TRBJ2-1
abundance: -
CDR3aa: CASSDGLAGTPTSYNEQFF
CDR3nt: TGCGCCAGCAGTGACGGACTAGCGGGGACTCCTACGTCCTACAATGAGCAGTTCTTC

v_gene: TRBV29-1
d_gene: -
j_gene: TRBJ2-1
abundance: -
CDR3aa: CSVVWGYNEQFF
CDR3nt: TGCAGCGTTGTTTGGGGTTACAACGAGCAGTTCTTC

v_gene: TRBV3-1
d_gene: -
j_gene: TRBJ1-1
abundance: -
CDR3aa: CASSQTEDEAFF
CDR3nt: TGTGCCAGCAGCCAAACGGAAGACGAAGCTTTCTTT

v_gene: TRBV2
d_gene: -
j_gene: TRBJ2-1
abundance: -
CDR3aa: CASNSLNSYNEQFF
CDR3nt: TGTGCCAGCAACTCCCTTAACTCCTACAATGAGCAGTTCTTC

v_gene: TRBV6-6
d_gene: TRBD1
j_gene: TRBJ2-7
abundance: -
CDR3aa: CASSPRDRGHYEQYF
CDR3nt: TGTGCCAGCAGTCCAAGGGACAGGGGGCACTACGAGCAGTACTTC

v_gene: TRBV2
d_gene: TRBD2
j_gene: TRBJ2-1
abundance: few
CDR3aa: CASRPRTSGGLNEQFF
CDR3nt: TGTGCCAGCAGACCCAGGACTAGCGGGGGTTTAAATGAGCAGTTCTTC

v_gene: TRBV3-1
d_gene: -
j_gene: TRBJ1-1
abundance: -
CDR3aa: CASSTPQAGTEAFF
CDR3nt: TGTGCCAGCAGCACTCCACAGGCCGGCACTGAAGCTTTCTTT

v_gene: TRBV7-2
d_gene: -
j_gene: TRBJ2-4
abundance: -
CDR3aa: CASSLALLGLAKNIQYF
CDR3nt: TGTGCCAGCAGCTTAGCGCTCCTGGGTTTAGCCAAAAACATTCAGTACTTC

v_gene: TRBV7-2
d_gene: TRBD1
j_gene: TRBJ1-2
abundance: many
CDR3aa: CASSLGGGQLYGYTF
CDR3nt: TGTGCCAGCAGCTTAGGGGGGGGACAGCTCTATGGCTACACCTTC

v_gene: TRBV11-2
d_gene: -
j_gene: TRBJ1-2
abundance: few
CDR3aa: CASSSNPQGNGYTF
CDR3nt: TGTGCCAGCAGCTCGAACCCACAGGGTAATGGCTACACCTTC

v_gene: TRBV6-5
d_gene: TRBD2
j_gene: TRBJ2-3
abundance: few
CDR3aa: CASSPRLAVTTDTQYF
CDR3nt: TGTGCCAGCAGTCCACGTCTAGCGGTTACCACAGATACGCAGTATTTT

v_gene: TRBV15
d_gene: TRBD1
j_gene: TRBJ1-4
abundance: -
CDR3aa: CATSRGDSNEKLFF
CDR3nt: TGTGCCACCAGCAGAGGGGACAGTAATGAAAAACTGTTTTTT

v_gene: TRBV12-3/TRBV12-4
d_gene: -
j_gene: TRBJ1-2
abundance: -
CDR3aa: CASSSPLYYGYTF
CDR3nt: TGTGCCAGCAGTTCGCCTCTCTACTATGGCTACACCTTC

v_gene: TRBV5-5
d_gene: -
j_gene: TRBJ2-4
abundance: -
CDR3aa: CASSDPASSLAKNIQYF
CDR3nt: TGTGCCAGCAGCGACCCGGCCAGCTCCTTAGCCAAAAACATTCAGTACTTC

v_gene: TRBV12-3/TRBV12-4
d_gene: -
j_gene: TRBJ1-3
abundance: -
CDR3aa: CASTPEGRHSGNTIYF
CDR3nt: TGTGCCAGCACCCCCGAGGGAAGGCACTCTGGAAACACCATATATTTT

v_gene: TRBV9
d_gene: -
j_gene: TRBJ2-5
abundance: few
CDR3aa: CASSVGAGTTQYF
CDR3nt: TGTGCCAGCAGCGTAGGCGCCGGAACGACCCAGTACTTC

v_gene: TRBV7-3
d_gene: -
j_gene: TRBJ2-5
abundance: many
CDR3aa: CASSSSPQETQYF
CDR3nt: TGTGCCAGCAGCTCCTCTCCGCAAGAGACCCAGTACTTC

v_gene: TRBV6-5
d_gene: TRBD1
j_gene: TRBJ1-1
abundance: -
CDR3aa: CASSDDRGSTEAFF
CDR3nt: TGTGCCAGCAGTGACGACAGGGGAAGCACTGAAGCTTTCTTT

v_gene: TRBV5-1
d_gene: -
j_gene: TRBJ1-6
abundance: -
CDR3aa: CASSLDYNSPLHF
CDR3nt: TGCGCCAGCAGCTTGGACTATAATTCACCCCTCCACTTT

v_gene: TRBV29-1
d_gene: TRBD1
j_gene: TRBJ1-3
abundance: few
CDR3aa: CSGAPGQGRGGGNTIYF
CDR3nt: TGCAGCGGCGCACCGGGACAGGGTCGTGGAGGTGGAAACACCATATATTTT

v_gene: TRBV5-1
d_gene: -
j_gene: TRBJ1-2
abundance: -
CDR3aa: CASSSPDQSFYGYTF
CDR3nt: TGCGCCAGCAGCTCCCCAGACCAGTCATTTTATGGCTACACCTTC

v_gene: TRBV14
d_gene: -
j_gene: TRBJ1-5
abundance: few
CDR3aa: CASSQRGDQPQHF
CDR3nt: TGTGCCAGCAGCCAACGAGGGGATCAGCCCCAGCATTTT

v_gene: TRBV11-2
d_gene: TRBD1
j_gene: TRBJ1-6
abundance: few
CDR3aa: CASSPQGLSVPFHF
CDR3nt: TGTGCCAGCAGCCCACAGGGGCTAAGTGTTCCCTTCCACTTT

v_gene: TRBV6-2/TRBV6-3
d_gene: -
j_gene: TRBJ2-5
abundance: few
CDR3aa: CASSYPWGSGNRETQYF
CDR3nt: TGTGCCAGCAGTTACCCCTGGGGTAGCGGTAACCGGGAGACCCAGTACTTC

v_gene: TRBV18
d_gene: TRBD2
j_gene: TRBJ2-3
abundance: -
CDR3aa: CASSPTLAGVTDTQYF
CDR3nt: TGTGCCAGCTCACCAACGTTAGCGGGGGTCACAGATACGCAGTATTTT

v_gene: TRBV7-9
d_gene: TRBD2
j_gene: TRBJ2-3
abundance: few
CDR3aa: CASSFSSGVLSTSTDTQYF
CDR3nt: TGTGCCAGCAGCTTTTCTAGCGGGGTTCTTTCTACTAGCACAGATACGCAGTATTTT

v_gene: TRBV5-1
d_gene: -
j_gene: TRBJ2-3
abundance: -
CDR3aa: CASSLTQGPSDTQYF
CDR3nt: TGCGCCAGCAGCTTGACTCAAGGGCCGTCAGATACGCAGTATTTT

v_gene: TRBV28
d_gene: TRBD1
j_gene: TRBJ2-2
abundance: few
CDR3aa: CASSLLGGNGELFF
CDR3nt: TGTGCCAGCAGTTTATTAGGGGGCAACGGGGAGCTGTTTTTT

v_gene: TRBV12-3/TRBV12-4
d_gene: TRBD1
j_gene: TRBJ1-4
abundance: -
CDR3aa: CASTRTGGANEKLFF
CDR3nt: TGTGCCAGCACCCGGACAGGGGGCGCTAATGAAAAACTGTTTTTT

v_gene: TRBV15
d_gene: -
j_gene: TRBJ2-1
abundance: -
CDR3aa: CATSRDKTDYNEQFF
CDR3nt: TGTGCCACCAGCAGAGATAAAACGGATTACAATGAGCAGTTCTTC

v_gene: TRBV5-1
d_gene: -
j_gene: TRBJ2-1
abundance: -
CDR3aa: CASGNRVNYNEQFF
CDR3nt: TGCGCCAGCGGCAACAGGGTTAACTACAATGAGCAGTTCTTC

v_gene: TRBV7-9
d_gene: -
j_gene: TRBJ2-1
abundance: many
CDR3aa: CASSQSDVSYNEQFF
CDR3nt: TGTGCCAGCAGCCAATCGGACGTGAGCTACAATGAGCAGTTCTTC

v_gene: TRBV6-2/TRBV6-3
d_gene: -
j_gene: TRBJ1-1
abundance: many
CDR3aa: CASSYGGMDTEAFF
CDR3nt: TGTGCCAGCAGCTACGGGGGTATGGACACTGAAGCTTTCTTT

v_gene: TRBV19
d_gene: -
j_gene: TRBJ1-1
abundance: few
CDR3aa: CASSIRPNTEAFF
CDR3nt: TGTGCCAGTAGTATTAGACCCAACACTGAAGCTTTCTTT

v_gene: TRBV4-3
d_gene: -
j_gene: TRBJ2-3
abundance: -
CDR3aa: CASSQDRPGKPTDTQYF
CDR3nt: TGCGCCAGCAGCCAAGATCGCCCGGGGAAACCCACAGATACGCAGTATTTT

v_gene: TRBV20-1
d_gene: -
j_gene: TRBJ2-5
abundance: -
CDR3aa: CSARVFPQRISQETQYF
CDR3nt: TGCAGTGCTAGAGTTTTCCCCCAAAGGATTTCTCAAGAGACCCAGTACTTC

v_gene: TRBV7-2
d_gene: -
j_gene: TRBJ1-2
abundance: once
CDR3aa: CASSPDGFGYTF
CDR3nt: TGTGCCAGCAGCCCAGACGGCTTTGGCTACACCTTC

v_gene: TRBV30
d_gene: TRBD1
j_gene: TRBJ1-2
abundance: -
CDR3aa: CARQGNYGYTF
CDR3nt: TGTGCCAGACAGGGTAACTATGGCTACACCTTC

v_gene: TRBV29-1
d_gene: TRBD1
j_gene: TRBJ1-1
abundance: -
CDR3aa: CSAGTGDWTEAFF
CDR3nt: TGCAGCGCCGGGACAGGGGATTGGACTGAAGCTTTCTTT

v_gene: TRBV5-1
d_gene: TRBD2
j_gene: TRBJ2-3
abundance: many
CDR3aa: CASSSLAGGTDTQYF
CDR3nt: TGTGCCAGTAGCAGCCTAGCGGGGGGAACAGATACGCAGTATTTT

v_gene: TRBV14
d_gene: -
j_gene: TRBJ2-1
abundance: -
CDR3aa: CASSTSARERALSSYNEQFF
CDR3nt: TGTGCCAGCAGCACCTCAGCCAGGGAGCGGGCGCTCAGCTCCTACAATGAGCAGTTCTTC

v_gene: TRBV7-2
d_gene: -
j_gene: TRBJ2-3
abundance: -
CDR3aa: CASSTDGIGTDTQYF
CDR3nt: TGTGCCAGCAGCACCGACGGGATAGGCACAGATACGCAGTATTTT

v_gene: TRBV6-5
d_gene: TRBD1
j_gene: TRBJ1-6
abundance: -
CDR3aa: CASSWTGVVDSPLHF
CDR3nt: TGTGCCAGCAGTTGGACAGGGGTGGTGGATTCACCCCTCCACTTT

v_gene: TRBV20-1
d_gene: TRBD2
j_gene: TRBJ2-5
abundance: few
CDR3aa: CSARDWGGSDETQYF
CDR3nt: TGCAGTGCTAGGGATTGGGGCGGGAGCGATGAGACCCAGTACTTC

v_gene: TRBV5-6
d_gene: -
j_gene: TRBJ2-3
abundance: few
CDR3aa: CASSLDSTQYF
CDR3nt: TGTGCCAGCAGCTTGGACTCCACGCAGTATTTT

v_gene: TRBV20-1
d_gene: -
j_gene: TRBJ2-3
abundance: few
CDR3aa: CSARATRSTDTQYF
CDR3nt: TGTAGTGCTAGAGCGACGCGGAGCACAGATACGCAGTATTTT